This T cell receptor beta chain derives from a study of radiotherapy plus CTLA-4 blockade in lung cancer. In the study overall: Disease control was present in 25% to 35% of patients, and objective responses in more than 15%. Study observations and caveats: Peripheral blood showed expansion of tumor-derived TCR clones after radiotherapy and ipilimumab. Among reported predictors of response, early blood T cell clone dynamics with interferon-beta performed best.

Repertoires were generated with immunoSEQ multiplex PCR, while TCRdb's copy carries only in-frame clones and drops some. This sample has roughly 90,000 clones, with roughly 80% found just once. The CDR3 loop spans 16 amino acids. The V end lost 4 bases, the J end lost 7 bases, and 23 bases lay between the germline ends. Germline CDR1 and CDR2: SGHRS and YFSETQ. Enrolled patients, whose metastatic non-small-cell lung cancer was chemo-refractory, received focal radiation plus CTLA-4 blockade with ipilimumab. Details on this clone: What it recognizes is unknown.

The sample was peripheral blood, taken from a patient treated with radiotherapy plus ipilimumab. This clonotype originated in a human donor with non-small cell lung cancer that progressed on radiotherapy plus ipilimumab. J is TRBJ1-2 and V is TRBV5-1; D is perhaps TRBD1 (5 bases). DNA of the CDR3: TGCGCCAGCAGCCGCCAAGGGGACCCTCTTGAGGGTGGCTACACCTTC. Its protein is CASSRQGDPLEGGYTF.